This paragraph covers one T cell receptor beta chain sequence. The sample belongs to a study of T cell changes during pregnancy in multiple sclerosis. TCRdb's table, derived via immunoSEQ multiplex PCR, lists solely in-frame clones and lacks some. The table lists 91,000 or so clones, 85% to 95% of them singletons. The CDR3 contains 15 residues. Trimming took 3 bases from V and 5 from J; bases not matched to a gene: 6. In germline, CDR1 is LNHDA, CDR2 SQIVND (reference sequence). The source of this sequence is a female donor with multiple sclerosis, enrolled in a pregnancy study. V gene TRBV19 combines with J gene TRBJ2-7; 11 bases fit TRBD1. Source: peripheral blood, taken after pregnancy. CDR3 amino acids: CASSIRRDRGDEQYF. In DNA form, the CDR3 reads TGTGCCAGTAGTATTCGGCGGGACAGGGGGGACGAGCAGTACTTC.